The TCR beta chain under discussion was sequenced for a study of PD-L1 blockade in urothelial cancer. Study background: About 90% of the 29 patients comprised males who had bladder-origin urothelial cancer. Blood drawn 3 weeks (second dose) and 6 weeks after treatment start was analyzed. Blood samples had a median of roughly 140,000 T cells, 75,000 to 90,000 unique TCRs, and clonality around 0.08.

Trimming removed 6 bases from V and 5 bases from J; junction bases left unmatched: 11. The germline V gene encodes CDR1 MGHRA and CDR2 YSYEKL. This CDR3 spans 15 amino acids. What went into each PCR as a spike was synthetic TCR analog templates. Sequenced by immunoSEQ multiplex PCR; TCRdb stores in-frame clones only, minus some. The repertoire holds roughly 87,000 clones, around 90% seen once, with 4.5% to 7% in the top ten. This clone has a single count. The material was PBMCs, obtained around atezolizumab (anti-PD-L1) treatment. V usage is TRBV4-1 and J usage is TRBJ2-5; 8 bases are a match to TRBD2. The origin of this receptor is a woman in her seventies with urothelial cancer. In DNA form, the CDR3 reads TGCGCCAGCAGTCGACTAAACCAGCGGGGGGAGACCCAGTACTTC. Protein: CASSRLNQRGETQYF.